This TCR beta chain was found in a study of blood T cells in healthy people across ages. Study outcomes and limitations: Among T cells, TCR beta diversity per million cells dropped roughly linearly as age rose. Naive T cell percentage showed a strong correlation with TCR beta diversity.

The sample holds a few counts of this clonotype. What it binds is not known. V gave up 0 bases and J gave up 5 bases, with 14 bases separating them. The germline CDR1 and CDR2 sequences are SGHDN and FVKESK. The CDR3 consists of 15 residues. Sample-barcoded 5' priming and a J-beta primer mix drove a second PCR of about 6 to 12 cycles. Each cDNA molecule was tagged by a template-switch adaptor that had 12 random nucleotides. TCRdb re-called the 5' RACE reads with MiXCR, one entry per CDR3 protein. The sample holds 540,000 or so distinct CDR3 sequences, about 26% seen once. The sequence came from a woman aged 70-85 years in good health. The material sequenced was blood. The chain links TRBV14 to TRBJ2-7; D is ambiguous. The CDR3 protein is CASSQDRARSHEQYF. The CDR3 bases are TGTGCCAGCAGCCAAGATCGGGCCAGATCCCACGAGCAGTACTTC. The entire variable domain, with the rest obtained from reference TRBV14 and TRBJ2-7, is as follows: EAGVTQFPSHSVIEKGQTVTLRCDPISGHDNLYWYRRVMGKEIKFLLHFVKESKQDESGMPNNRFLAERTGGTYSTLKVQPAELEDSGVYFCASSQDRARSHEQYFGPGTRLTVT.